This TCR beta chain was captured in a study of T cells in Graves' hyperthyroidism and ophthalmopathy (dated by TCRdb to about 2019). With respect to the entire study: Peripheral blood was collected at initial diagnosis, before any treatment. TCR V-J signatures able to tell the groups apart were searched for in a discovery cohort of approximately 95 patients, of whom more than 40 had Graves' ophthalmopathy and more than 55 had stable Graves' hyperthyroidism. Prospective prediction of ophthalmopathy was tested in an independent validation cohort consisting of about 20 hyperthyroidism patients and some 15 patients who later progressed to ophthalmopathy. The 85 to 100 discovery patients were divided at random into training and test sets in a 7:3 ratio. In addition, the study compared T-cell repertoires in thyroid tissue and in blood from six Graves' hyperthyroidism patients. Once sampling was done, hyperthyroidism patients were given methimazole at a starting dose of 30 mg daily, whereas ophthalmopathy patients were given high-dose intravenous methylprednisolone. The paper reports TCR Vbeta CDR3 sequencing of more than 120 peripheral blood samples: some 44 ophthalmopathy, fewer than 80 hyperthyroidism and approximately 17 progressor patients.

At the junction V is shortened by 7 bases and J by 3 bases; bases outside the gene matches: 5. The cysteine opens and the phenylalanine closes a CDR3 of 12 amino acids. The retained sequence is limited to the CDR3, 36 bases, with the frame set at the first base. As encoded in the germline V gene, CDR1 is SQVTM while CDR2 is ANQGSEA. Only a few counts were recorded for this clonotype. Its target antigen remains unknown. Base qualities are not provided; no much larger clone lies one nucleotide away. The TCR beta CDR3 regions were amplified from the RNA transcripts. For the first round of RT-PCR on the TCR CDR3, the HTBI primer set was used together with the Qiagen OneStep RT-PCR kit. Libraries were constructed in a second round of multiplex PCR, after which size selection and purification were performed. The libraries were sequenced on an Illumina HiSeq2000 using paired-end 100 bp reads. As for how the authors treated the data: SOAPnuke was used to process the raw data, removing reads that contained adapters or uncalled bases, had a mean Phred below 15, or lacked an exact match to the constant primer or identifier. COPE v1.2.5 was used to merge high-quality paired reads, and clonotypes were defined as unique nucleotide sequences. MiTCR v1.1 was used to align the clonotypes against IMGT TRBV, TRBD and TRBJ reference segments. The analysis was restricted to V-J combinations with a frequency above 0.0001, which together covered around 99% of the repertoires. The TCS score was defined as the ratio of F50 (clonal expansion) to E x V (chaos), calculated using BLOSUM62-based TCRdist between CDR3 peptides within each V-J. Welch's t-statistics and random forest reduced some 510 V-J features to 13, which were used in a naive Bayes classifier (R e1071). TCRdb took the public reads, trimmed them with fastp at Q25, ran MiXCR for clone calling and kept in-frame beta chains. Each CDR3 protein appears once, grouped with its most common genes and DNA. It is TCRdb's table, rather than the study itself, that gives the V and J calls and clone size. The sample table lists about 350,000 distinct CDR3 sequences, 12% to 15% of them with a count of one. The ten top clones hold roughly 33% of the sample.

Ophthalmopathy patients had moderately to severely active disease, Clinical Activity Score of at least 3, NOSPECS grade of at least 4, and duration under 3 months. Any patient with an uncontrolled infection, another autoimmune disease, pregnancy or lactation was excluded. Clinical symptoms, serum thyroxine and TRAb, thyroid ultrasound, and orbital computed tomography formed the basis for the diagnoses. PBMCs were isolated from about 9 ml of fresh peripheral blood by Ficoll-Paque density gradient centrifugation. Total RNA was extracted with Trizol reagent, and quality was checked on an Agilent 2100 Bioanalyzer. Beyond this particular receptor, the publication reports: In validation, progression to ophthalmopathy was predicted by the model with roughly 69% sensitivity and nearly 75% specificity, a median of about 6.8 months before onset. A 13 V-J signature model separated ophthalmopathy from stable hyperthyroidism, with approximately 87% sensitivity and 81.08% specificity in cross-validation and 80%/75% in testing. Most expanded thyroid clonotypes (frequency above 0.001) were also detected in blood, a finding suggesting that blood repertoires may reflect thyroid immune responses. No statistical method was used to fix the sample size in advance, and group allocation was not hidden from the investigators.

The source of this sequence is a woman aged 40-49 years with Graves' ophthalmopathy. Rearrangement joined TRBV29-1 to TRBJ1-2, and 7 bases in between align with TRBD1. Source material: blood. The nucleotide sequence reads as follows: TGCAGCGCCCGGACAGGCCACTATGGCTACACCTTC. It translates as CSARTGHYGYTF.